The TCR beta chain under discussion was sequenced for a study of human T cells and chemical hapten exposure. Turning to this clonotype: The antigen is unknown.

The time point denotes: patch test 1, 2 weeks after DPC sensitization. Stated treatment: therapeutic diphenylcyclopropenone sensitization with weekly scalp DPC. From the RACE reads, TCRdb called clonotypes with MiXCR, one entry per CDR3 protein. The sample has fewer than 400,000 distinct CDR3 sequences, 5.5% to 8% seen once. Overall study findings and caveats: It should be noted that donors had alopecia, so their immune response may differ from healthy people's. As patch test score rose, PT1 expanded TCR counts tended to rise as well.

This sequence was found in a woman younger than 35 with alopecia areata. Some clones in this sample may be carry-over from other donors' samples. The sequencing used whole blood, collected in connection with sensitization to the hapten diphenylcyclopropenone (DPC).

This CDR3 reads CASSLPPGRGRTEAFF. The CDR3 DNA is TGTGCCAGCAGTTTACCCCCAGGGAGGGGGAGGACTGAAGCTTTCTTT. V gene TRBV28 combines with J gene TRBJ1-1; D is perhaps TRBD1 (6 bases). The CDR3 covers 16 residues. Trimming stripped 2 bases from V and 5 bases from J, with 18 bases between. Germline V lookup: CDR1 MDHEN, CDR2 SYDVKM. Supplemented by reference TRBV28 and TRBJ1-1, the full variable domain reads DVKVTQSSRYLVKRTGEKVFLECVQDMDHENMFWYRQDPGLGLRLIYFSYDVKMKEKGDIPEGYSVSREKKERFSLILESASTNQTSMYLCASSLPPGRGRTEAFFGQGTRLTVV.